This TCR beta chain was sequenced in a study of memory CD4+ T cells and cytomegalovirus serostatus. The study's findings and limits: Each of some 67 CMV-associated TCRbeta sequences occurred in one to five individuals.

Turning to this clone: As yet, its antigen is unknown.

Assay used: immunoSEQ multiplex PCR; TCRdb lists only in-frame clones, some missing. This sample has about 48,000 clones, with 78% found just once. Single viable CD3+CD4+CD8-CD45RO+ cells were sorted as the memory CD4+ T cells. What was sequenced was memory CD4+ T cells from blood. The TCR sequence derives from an adult in good health and CMV-seronegative.

The CDR3 loop reads CASSLRGIPYEQYF. Here the CDR3 DNA reads TGTGCCAGCAGCTTGCGAGGGATTCCCTACGAGCAGTACTTC. The gene calls are TRBV7-9 and TRBJ2-7; D is possibly TRBD2 (5 bases). V lost 3 bases, J lost 2 bases, and 11 bases lay in between. CDR3 length: 14 residues. Germline V gene data show CDR1 as SEHNR and CDR2 as FQNEAQ (reference sequence).